This T cell receptor beta chain was identified in a study of blood T cells in healthy people across ages. As for the study in general: Through template switching, about one barcoded beta molecule was captured per two T cells, as measured in model experiments.

Per-sample PBMC isolation yielded at least 6.5 million cells. Germline-derived CDR1 and CDR2 are DFQATT and SNEGSKA (reference sequence). This CDR3 comprises 16 residues. Deletions cut 0 bases from V and 2 bases from J, with 17 bases between. General study results and limits: Compared with aged donors, long-lived donors showed fewer expanded clones, suggesting selection.

As to this clonotype: Its cognate antigen is unknown.

The authors ran a second PCR of 7 to 11 cycles using a sample-barcoded 5' primer and a J-beta primer mix. TCRdb ran MiXCR on the 5' RACE reads and lists one entry per CDR3 protein. The table shows about 1.8 million distinct CDR3 sequences, with around half occurring only once. Sequenced material: blood. The sequence came from a woman in her thirties or forties in good health. This sequence joins TRBV20-1 and TRBJ2-7; D might be TRBD2 (6 bases). CDR3 region: CSARDQWGGVPYEQYF. CDR3 in DNA: TGCAGTGCTAGAGATCAATGGGGCGGGGTTCCCTACGAGCAGTACTTC.